The rows below give T cell receptor beta chains drawn from one sample of a study of T cell clonotyping in hematopoietic cell transplantation. TCRdb's table, derived via immunoSEQ multiplex PCR, lists solely in-frame clones and lacks some. The repertoire holds 69,000 or so clones, with 94% as singletons. Material: peripheral blood mononuclear cells. The receptors shown here come from a man aged 50 to 60 in good health. Some clones in this sample may be carry-over from other donors' samples. Each CDR3 is given with its conserved first and last residue. D genes are given only for firm matches. Clone size, where shown, is once, few, many, or a class for clones that have expanded.

V	D	J	size	DNA	CDR3
TRBV2	NA	TRBJ2-5	NA	TGTGCCAGCAGTGAACGGGGGGCGCAAGAGACCCAGTACTTC	CASSERGAQETQYF
TRBV5-1	TRBD1	TRBJ2-3	NA	TGCGCCAGCAGCTGGGAGACAGGGGGCATTGCAGATACGCAGTATTTT	CASSWETGGIADTQYF
TRBV6-6	NA	TRBJ1-4	NA	TGTGCCAGCAGTTACTCGGAAAAACTGTTTTTT	CASSYSEKLFF
TRBV6-5	TRBD1	TRBJ2-2	NA	TGTGCCAGCAGTTACTCCGGGACAGGGGATGCCGGGGAGCTGTTTTTT	CASSYSGTGDAGELFF
TRBV9	NA	TRBJ2-7	NA	TGTGCCAGCAGCGTCGGGACCTTGGGGGAGCAGTACTTC	CASSVGTLGEQYF
TRBV4-1	NA	TRBJ2-1	NA	TGCGCCAGCAGCCAAGTTCATCAGGGGATGGCCTACAATGAGCAGTTCTTC	CASSQVHQGMAYNEQFF
TRBV7-8	TRBD2	TRBJ2-7	NA	TGTGCCAGCAGCTTACCCCTGACTAGCGGGAGTTGGAAGACTATTTCCTACGAGCAGTACTTC	CASSLPLTSGSWKTISYEQYF
TRBV6-1	NA	TRBJ2-7	NA	TGTGCCAGCAGTGAACAACAGATTCAATACGAGCAGTACTTC	CASSEQQIQYEQYF
TRBV5-1	NA	TRBJ1-1	NA	TGCGCCAGCATGGGCATTTTGAACACTGAAGCTTTCTTT	CASMGILNTEAFF
TRBV4-1	NA	TRBJ1-1	once	TGCGCCAGCAGCCAAGATTTATGGCGGGAAGCTTTCTTT	CASSQDLWREAFF
TRBV6-1	NA	TRBJ1-5	NA	TGTGCCAGCAGTGAAGAGGACGGTAGCAATCAGCCCCAGCATTTT	CASSEEDGSNQPQHF
TRBV30	TRBD2	TRBJ2-1	NA	TGTGCCTGGCGGAAGGGACTAAGCTCCTACAATGAGCAGTTCTTC	CAWRKGLSSYNEQFF
TRBV5-1	NA	TRBJ2-7	NA	TGCGCCAGCAGCTTGGAACGGATCACCTACGAGCAGTACTTC	CASSLERITYEQYF
TRBV19	NA	TRBJ1-1	NA	TGTGCCAGTAGTATACGGCAACCCATGAACACTGAAGCTTTCTTT	CASSIRQPMNTEAFF
TRBV29-1	NA	TRBJ1-1	once	TGCAGCGTTGGGGGGACACACACTGAAGCTTTCTTT	CSVGGTHTEAFF
TRBV6-5	NA	TRBJ1-2	NA	TGTGCCAGCAGTTACTCCTTACAGTATGGCTACACCTTC	CASSYSLQYGYTF
TRBV4-1	NA	TRBJ2-1	once	TGCGCCAGCAGCCAAGCCGGCCTAGGGGCTTACAATGAGCAGTTCTTC	CASSQAGLGAYNEQFF
TRBV19	NA	TRBJ1-2	NA	TGTGCCAGTAGTATTCCAACTGCGGGAAACCTACGGGGCTACACCTTC	CASSIPTAGNLRGYTF
TRBV19	NA	TRBJ1-1	NA	TGTGCCAGTAGTACCATGGACTCGGTGAGGGCTTTCTTT	CASSTMDSVRAFF
TRBV30	NA	TRBJ1-3	NA	TGTGCCTGGAGTGTATATGGACTCCCCCCCATATATTTT	CAWSVYGLPPIYF
TRBV4-1	NA	TRBJ1-1	NA	TGCGCCAGCAGCCAATTAGGGACGGCGGGGAACACTGAAGCTTTCTTT	CASSQLGTAGNTEAFF
TRBV20-1	NA	TRBJ2-3	NA	TGCAGTGCTAGAGTAAACCAGGGGAAGTATTTT	CSARVNQGKYF
TRBV5-1	TRBD1	TRBJ1-3	NA	TGCGCCAGCAGCCGGAGGGACAGGGATAACACCATATATTTT	CASSRRDRDNTIYF
TRBV2	TRBD1	TRBJ2-5	NA	TGTGCCAGCAGTGACGGTGGACAGGGACAAGAGACCCAGTACTTC	CASSDGGQGQETQYF
TRBV7-8	TRBD2	TRBJ2-3	NA	TGTGCCAGCAGCTTAGCGGGGTTTTCAAGCGGGGGGTCCACAGATACGCAGTATTTT	CASSLAGFSSGGSTDTQYF
TRBV19	NA	TRBJ2-7	NA	TGTGCCAGTAGCCGCCAGGGCAGCTCCTACGAGCAGTACTTC	CASSRQGSSYEQYF
TRBV9	NA	TRBJ1-2	NA	TGTGCCAGCAGCGTAGGAACCGCCATGAGCAGCTACACCTTC	CASSVGTAMSSYTF
TRBV6-5	NA	TRBJ2-3	NA	TGTGCCAGCAGTTACTCCAGGGGGGCTACAGATACGCAGTATTTT	CASSYSRGATDTQYF